This TCR beta chain was profiled in a study of T cell repertoires in cytomegalovirus infection. Findings and limits, study-wide: Of the TCR beta families, the public ones yielded a cumulative frequency that identified carriers of CMV plus the relevant HLA.

The V and J ends lost 5 bases and 0 bases respectively, with 6 bases between them. The germline CDR1 and CDR2 sequences are SGHTA and FQGNSA. The CDR3 consists of 13 residues. This clonotype was seen ten or more times. Its antigen is still unknown. Using its own MiXCR run on the reads, TCRdb lists one record per CDR3 protein. This table holds fewer than 550,000 distinct CDR3 sequences, 26% found once. This sequence was found in a human donor in good health (CMV status not recorded). Some clones in this sample may be carry-over from other donors' samples. Material: PBMCs. V gene TRBV7-2 combines with J gene TRBJ2-3; D unresolved. CDR3 region: CASSGPSTDTQYF. The CDR3 DNA follows: TGTGCCAGCAGCGGACCTAGCACAGATACGCAGTATTTT. The full variable domain, with the rest looked up from reference TRBV7-2 and TRBJ2-3, is GAGVSQSPSNKVTEKGKDVELRCDPISGHTALYWYRQSLGQGLEFLIYFQGNSAPDKSGLPSDRFSAERTGGSVSTLTIQRTQQEDSAVYLCASSGPSTDTQYFGPGTRLTVL.